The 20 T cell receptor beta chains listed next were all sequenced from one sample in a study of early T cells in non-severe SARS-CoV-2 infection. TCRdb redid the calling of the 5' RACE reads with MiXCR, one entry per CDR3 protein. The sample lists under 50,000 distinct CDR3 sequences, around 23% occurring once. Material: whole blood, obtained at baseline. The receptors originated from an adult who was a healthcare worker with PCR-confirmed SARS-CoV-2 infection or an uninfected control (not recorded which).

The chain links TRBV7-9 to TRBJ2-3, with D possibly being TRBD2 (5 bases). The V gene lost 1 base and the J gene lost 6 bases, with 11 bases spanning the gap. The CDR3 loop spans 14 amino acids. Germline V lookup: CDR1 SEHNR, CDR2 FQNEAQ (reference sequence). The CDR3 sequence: CASSLDGRRDTQYF. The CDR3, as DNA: TGTGCCAGCAGCTTAGACGGCAGGAGGGATACGCAGTATTTT. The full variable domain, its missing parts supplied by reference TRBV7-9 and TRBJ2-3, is DTGVSQNPRHKITKRGQNVTFRCDPISEHNRLYWYRQTLGQGPEFLTYFQNEAQLEKSRLLSDRFSAERPKGSFSTLEIQRTEQGDSAMYLCASSLDGRRDTQYFGPGTRLTVL.

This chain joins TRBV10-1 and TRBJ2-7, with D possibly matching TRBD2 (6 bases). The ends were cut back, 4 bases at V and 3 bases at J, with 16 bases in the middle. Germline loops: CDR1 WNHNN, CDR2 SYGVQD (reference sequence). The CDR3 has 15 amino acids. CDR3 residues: CASSGLAGGIYEQYF. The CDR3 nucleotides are TGCGCCAGCAGTGGACTGGCCGGAGGGATCTACGAGCAGTACTTC.

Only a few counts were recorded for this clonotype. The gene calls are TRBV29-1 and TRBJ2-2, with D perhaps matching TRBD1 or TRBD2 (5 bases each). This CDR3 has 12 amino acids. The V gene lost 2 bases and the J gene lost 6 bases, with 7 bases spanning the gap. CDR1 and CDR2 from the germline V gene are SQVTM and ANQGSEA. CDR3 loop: CSVESGPGELFF. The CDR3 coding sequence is TGCAGCGTTGAATCGGGGCCCGGGGAGCTGTTTTTT.

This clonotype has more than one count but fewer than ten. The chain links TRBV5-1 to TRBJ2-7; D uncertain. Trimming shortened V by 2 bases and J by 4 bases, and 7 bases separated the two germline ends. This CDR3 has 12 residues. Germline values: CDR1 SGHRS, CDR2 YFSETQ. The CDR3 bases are TGCGCCAGCAGCTTCCAACAGTACGAGCAGTACTTC. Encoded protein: CASSFQQYEQYF.

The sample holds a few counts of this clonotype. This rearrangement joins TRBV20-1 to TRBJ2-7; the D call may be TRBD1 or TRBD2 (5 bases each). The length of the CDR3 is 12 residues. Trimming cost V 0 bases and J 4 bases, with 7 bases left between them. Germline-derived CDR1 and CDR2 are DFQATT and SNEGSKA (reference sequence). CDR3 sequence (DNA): TGCAGTGCTAGAGATGGGGGTTACGAGCAGTACTTC. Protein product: CSARDGGYEQYF.

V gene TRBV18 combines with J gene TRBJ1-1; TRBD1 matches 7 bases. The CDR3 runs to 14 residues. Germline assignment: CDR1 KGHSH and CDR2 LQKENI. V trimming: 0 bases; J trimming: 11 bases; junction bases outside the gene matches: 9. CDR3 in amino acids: CASSPPEGAYVAFF. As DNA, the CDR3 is TGTGCCAGCTCACCACCGGAGGGGGCCTACGTGGCTTTCTTT.

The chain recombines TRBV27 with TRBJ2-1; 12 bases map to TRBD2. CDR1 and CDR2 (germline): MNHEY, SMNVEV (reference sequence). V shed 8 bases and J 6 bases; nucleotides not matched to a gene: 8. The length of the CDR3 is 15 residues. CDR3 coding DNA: TGTGCCAGCCGGACTCTAGCGGGGGGGCCCAATGAGCAGTTCTTC. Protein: CASRTLAGGPNEQFF.

DNA of the CDR3: TGTGCCAGCAGCCCCTTTGTGGCGCCTCCTGCCTACAATGAGCAGTTCTTC. Translating gives CASSPFVAPPAYNEQFF. The V gene is TRBV6-6, the J gene TRBJ2-1; D gene uncertain. Trimming cost V 6 bases and J 2 bases, with 20 bases left between them. In germline, CDR1 is MNHNY, CDR2 SVGAGI (reference sequence). The CDR3 runs 17 residues.

CDR3 amino acids: CASSPQGVGSYNEQFF. The CDR3 nucleotides are TGCGCCAGCAGCCCACAGGGGGTCGGGTCCTACAATGAGCAGTTCTTC. The rearrangement links TRBV5-1 to TRBJ2-1; 8 bases align to TRBD1. After removal of 4 bases from V and 1 base from J, the junction contained 7 bases not matched to a gene. CDR1 is SGHRS, CDR2 YFSETQ, per germline. The CDR3 spans 16 residues.

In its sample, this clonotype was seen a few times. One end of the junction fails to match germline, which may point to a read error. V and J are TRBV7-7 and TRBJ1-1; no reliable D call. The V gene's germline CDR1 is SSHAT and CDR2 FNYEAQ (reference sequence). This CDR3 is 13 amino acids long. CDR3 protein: CASSLSQNTEAFF. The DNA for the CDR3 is TGTGCTAGCAGCTTGAGTCAGAACACTGAAGCTTTCTTT. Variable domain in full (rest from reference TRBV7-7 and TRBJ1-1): GAGVSQSPRYKVTKRGQDVTLRCDPISSHATLYWYQQALGQGPEFLTYFNYEAQPDKSGLPSDRFSAERPEGSISTLTIQRTEQRDSAMYRCASSLSQNTEAFFGQGTRLTVV.

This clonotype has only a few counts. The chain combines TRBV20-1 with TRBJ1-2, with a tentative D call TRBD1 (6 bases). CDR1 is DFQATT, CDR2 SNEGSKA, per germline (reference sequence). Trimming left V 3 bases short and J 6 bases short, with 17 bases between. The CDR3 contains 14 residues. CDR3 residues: CSARVGGTLDGYTF. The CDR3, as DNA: TGCAGTGCTAGGGTGGGGGGCACGCTTGATGGCTACACCTTC.

The CDR3 DNA is TGTGCCAGCAGTTTCGGGTCATGGGTTCCCTACAATGAGCAGTTCTTC. Translated, it gives CASSFGSWVPYNEQFF. V and J are TRBV12-3 or TRBV12-4 and TRBJ2-1; D is unresolved. V lost 3 bases, J lost 2 bases, and 14 bases lay in between. The CDR3 has 16 residues.

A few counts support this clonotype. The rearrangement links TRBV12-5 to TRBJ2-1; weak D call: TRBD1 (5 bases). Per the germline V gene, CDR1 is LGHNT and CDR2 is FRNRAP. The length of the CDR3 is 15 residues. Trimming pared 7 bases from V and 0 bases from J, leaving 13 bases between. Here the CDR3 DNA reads TGTGCTAGTGTTAGGGGCCTTAGCTCCTACAATGAGCAGTTCTTC. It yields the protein CASVRGLSSYNEQFF.

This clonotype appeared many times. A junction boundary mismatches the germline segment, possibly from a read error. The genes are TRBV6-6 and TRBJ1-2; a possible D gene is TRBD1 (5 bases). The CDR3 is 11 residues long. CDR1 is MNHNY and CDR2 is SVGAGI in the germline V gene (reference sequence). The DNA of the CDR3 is TGTGCCTGCAGGGTGTACTATGGCTACACCTTC. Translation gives CACRVYYGYTF.

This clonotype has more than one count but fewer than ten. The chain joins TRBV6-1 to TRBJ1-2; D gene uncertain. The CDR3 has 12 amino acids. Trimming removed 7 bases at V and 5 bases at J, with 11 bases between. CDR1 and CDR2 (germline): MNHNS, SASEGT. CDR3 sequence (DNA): TGTGCCAGCACCCACAGTGGGTATGGCTACACCTTC. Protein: CASTHSGYGYTF.

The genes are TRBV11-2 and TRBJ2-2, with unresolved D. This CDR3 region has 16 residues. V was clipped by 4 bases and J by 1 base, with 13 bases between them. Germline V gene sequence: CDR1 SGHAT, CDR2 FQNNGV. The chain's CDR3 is CASSSIPVGNTGELFF. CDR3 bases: TGTGCCAGCAGCTCCATCCCCGTCGGGAACACCGGGGAGCTGTTTTTT.

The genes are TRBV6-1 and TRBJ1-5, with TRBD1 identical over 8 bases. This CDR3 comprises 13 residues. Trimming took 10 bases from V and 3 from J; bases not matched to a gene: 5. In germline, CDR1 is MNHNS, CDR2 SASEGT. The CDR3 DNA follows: TGTGCCACGGGACAGGTGCTCAATCAGCCCCAGCATTTT. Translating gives CATGQVLNQPQHF.

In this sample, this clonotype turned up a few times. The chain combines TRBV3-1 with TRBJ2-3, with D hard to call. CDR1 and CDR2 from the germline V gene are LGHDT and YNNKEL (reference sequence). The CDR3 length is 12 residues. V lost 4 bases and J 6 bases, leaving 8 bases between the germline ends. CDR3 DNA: TGTGCCAGCAGCCCCTCCCGGGATACGCAGTATTTT. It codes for CASSPSRDTQYF.

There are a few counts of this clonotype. CDR3 sequence: CASSQAGTGYGYTF. The CDR3 region has the DNA TGCGCCAGCAGCCAAGCGGGGACAGGGTATGGCTACACCTTC. The V gene is TRBV4-1, the J gene TRBJ1-2, with 9 bases fitting TRBD1. Germline V gene lookup returns CDR1 MGHRA and CDR2 YSYEKL. J lost 5 bases, V lost 1 base, and 2 bases had no gene match. The CDR3 totals 14 residues.

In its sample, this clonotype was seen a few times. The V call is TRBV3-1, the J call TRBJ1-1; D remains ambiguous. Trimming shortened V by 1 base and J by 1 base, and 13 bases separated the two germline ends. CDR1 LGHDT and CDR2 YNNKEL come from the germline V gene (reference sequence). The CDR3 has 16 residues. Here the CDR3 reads CASSQGGTAGNTEAFF. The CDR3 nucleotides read TGTGCCAGCAGCCAAGGAGGAACAGCGGGGAACACTGAAGCTTTCTTT.